This T cell receptor beta chain appears in the sequencing data of a study of T cell responses to AZD1222 COVID-19 vaccine. The V gene's germline CDR1 is LGHDT and CDR2 YNNKEL (reference sequence). The CDR3 covers 12 residues. V was shortened by 8 bases and J by 2 bases, with 8 bases between the two germline ends. Findings and caveats of the study: Per reports, nearly half of all spike-specific TCRs target regions that are unmutated in variants. Only a handful of AZD1222 recipients, more than 5 in all, had baseline seropositivity. The peak T cell response came first, and repertoires were sampled only after it.

In regard to this clone: Its specificity is unknown.

Only in-frame clones appear in the TCRdb table, and some are missing; sequencing was by immunoSEQ multiplex PCR. The profile shows more than 110,000 clones, 93% of them singletons. This TCR was recovered from an adult in good health. Sequenced here: peripheral blood, sampled on day 0 of AZD1222 vaccination. This sequence joins TRBV3-1 (or the pseudogene TRBV3-2) and TRBJ2-3, with unresolved D. The CDR3 nucleotides read TGTGCCAGCGGTGGAAACACAGATACGCAGTATTTT. Amino acids: CASGGNTDTQYF.